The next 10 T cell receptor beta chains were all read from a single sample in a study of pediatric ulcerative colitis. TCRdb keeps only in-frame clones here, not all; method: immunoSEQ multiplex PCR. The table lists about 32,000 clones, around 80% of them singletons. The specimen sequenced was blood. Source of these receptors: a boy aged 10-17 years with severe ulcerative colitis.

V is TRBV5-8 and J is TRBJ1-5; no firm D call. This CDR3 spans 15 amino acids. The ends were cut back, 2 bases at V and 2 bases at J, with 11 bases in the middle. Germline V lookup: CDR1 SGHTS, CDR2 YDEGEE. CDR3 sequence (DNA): TGTGCCAGCAGCTTATTTCTGGGTGGCAATCAGCCCCAGCATTTT. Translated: CASSLFLGGNQPQHF.

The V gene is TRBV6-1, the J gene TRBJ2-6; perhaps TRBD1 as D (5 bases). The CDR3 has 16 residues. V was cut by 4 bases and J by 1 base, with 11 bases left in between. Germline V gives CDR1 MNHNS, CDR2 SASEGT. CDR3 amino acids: CASSVITGSGANVLTF. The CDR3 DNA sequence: TGTGCCAGCAGTGTAATAACAGGTTCTGGGGCCAACGTCCTGACTTTC.

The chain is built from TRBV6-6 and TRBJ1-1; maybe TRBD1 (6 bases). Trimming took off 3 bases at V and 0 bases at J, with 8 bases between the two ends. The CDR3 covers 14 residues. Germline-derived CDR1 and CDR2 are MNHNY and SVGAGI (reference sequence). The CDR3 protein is CASSYRTVNTEAFF. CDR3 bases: TGTGCCAGCAGTTATCGGACAGTGAACACTGAAGCTTTCTTT.

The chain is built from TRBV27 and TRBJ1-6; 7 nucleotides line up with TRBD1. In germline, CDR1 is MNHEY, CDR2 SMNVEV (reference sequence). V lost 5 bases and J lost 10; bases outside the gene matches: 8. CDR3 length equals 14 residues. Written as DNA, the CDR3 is TGTGCCAGCAGTAAGACAGGGCCGGGATCACCCCTCCACTTT. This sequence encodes CASSKTGPGSPLHF.

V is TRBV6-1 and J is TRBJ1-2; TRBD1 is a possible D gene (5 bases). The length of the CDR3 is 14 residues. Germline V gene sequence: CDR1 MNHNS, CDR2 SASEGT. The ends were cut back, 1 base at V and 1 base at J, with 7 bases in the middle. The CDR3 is CASSEGGVNYGYTF. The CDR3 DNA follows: TGTGCCAGCAGTGAAGGGGGCGTTAACTATGGCTACACCTTC.

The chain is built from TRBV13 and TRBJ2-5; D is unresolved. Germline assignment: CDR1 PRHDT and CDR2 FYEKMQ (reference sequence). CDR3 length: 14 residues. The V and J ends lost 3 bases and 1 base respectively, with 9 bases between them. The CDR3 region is CASSFPGLQETQYF. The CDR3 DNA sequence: TGTGCCAGCAGCTTCCCCGGGCTCCAAGAGACCCAGTACTTC.

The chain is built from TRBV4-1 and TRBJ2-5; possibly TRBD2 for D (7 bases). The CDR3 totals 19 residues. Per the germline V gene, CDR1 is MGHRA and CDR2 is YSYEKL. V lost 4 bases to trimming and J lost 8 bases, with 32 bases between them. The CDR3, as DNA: TGCGCCAGCAGCCGCGGAATCGCGGGGGCCGGAATTACAAGAGTCACCCAGTACTTC. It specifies CASSRGIAGAGITRVTQYF.

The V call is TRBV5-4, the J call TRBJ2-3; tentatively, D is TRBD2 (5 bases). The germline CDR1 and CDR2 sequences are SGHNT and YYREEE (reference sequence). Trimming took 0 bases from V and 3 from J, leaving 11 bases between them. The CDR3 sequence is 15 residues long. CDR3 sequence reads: CASSLGGPRTDTQYF. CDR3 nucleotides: TGTGCCAGCAGCTTGGGAGGGCCCCGGACAGATACGCAGTATTTT.

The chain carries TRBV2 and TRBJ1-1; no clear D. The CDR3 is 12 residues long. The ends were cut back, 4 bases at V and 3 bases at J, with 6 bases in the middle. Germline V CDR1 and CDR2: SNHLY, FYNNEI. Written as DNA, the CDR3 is TGTGCCAGCAGTGCCGAGGACACTGAAGCTTTCTTT. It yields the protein CASSAEDTEAFF.

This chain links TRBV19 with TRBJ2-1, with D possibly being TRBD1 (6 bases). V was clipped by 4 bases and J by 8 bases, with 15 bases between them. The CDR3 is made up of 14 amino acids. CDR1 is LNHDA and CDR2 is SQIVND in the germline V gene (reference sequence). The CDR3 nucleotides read TGTGCCAGTAGTAGACACAGGGCCGGCGATGAGCAGTTCTTC. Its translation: CASSRHRAGDEQFF.